This is a list of T cell receptor beta chains from one sample in a study of CD8 T cells in Susac syndrome. TCRdb recomputed calls from the immunoSEQ multiplex PCR reads with MiXCR, one row per CDR3 protein. The table has approximately 80,000 distinct CDR3 sequences, roughly 91% seen once. The sample comprised CD8+ T cells from PBMCs. These receptors were taken from a human donor with multiple sclerosis. Each CDR3 is given with its conserved first and last residue. D genes are given only for firm matches. Rows may omit the clone size; those that give it use once, few, many or a size class.

D gene	clone size	V gene	J gene	CDR3 DNA	CDR3 protein
NA	NA	TRBV12-3/TRBV12-4	TRBJ2-1	TGTGCCAGCAGTCTACCTGAGCTTCGCCAGTTCTTC	CASSLPELRQFF
TRBD2	NA	TRBV12-3/TRBV12-4	TRBJ2-1	TGTGCCAGCAGCAACGACTTCGCGGGAGGATCCAATGAGCAGTTCTTC	CASSNDFAGGSNEQFF
NA	NA	TRBV19	TRBJ1-2	TGTGCCAGTAGTATGGGAGCCGGTCGTGGCTACACCTTC	CASSMGAGRGYTF
NA	NA	TRBV20-1	TRBJ2-7	TGCAGTGCTAGAGGCGGGCCCACGGGCTACGAGCAGTACTTC	CSARGGPTGYEQYF
TRBD1	NA	TRBV6-1	TRBJ2-2	TGTGCCAGCAAGGGGGACAGTGCGTCCGGGGAGCTGTTTTTT	CASKGDSASGELFF
NA	NA	TRBV4-1	TRBJ2-3	TGCGCCAGCAGCGGCCGGGGCGGGCTGACTGAAGGTACGCAGTATTTT	CASSGRGGLTEGTQYF
NA	once	TRBV9	TRBJ1-3	TGTGCCAGCAGCGATCGAGGGGGGGGCCAGGGAAACACCATATATTTT	CASSDRGGGQGNTIYF
NA	NA	TRBV4-1	TRBJ2-5	TGCGCCAGCAGCCCCAATTATCGGGTGCAAGAGACCCAGTACTTC	CASSPNYRVQETQYF
TRBD1	NA	TRBV9	TRBJ2-3	TGTGCCAGCAGCGAGGGACAGGGAAGCACAGATACGCAGTATTTT	CASSEGQGSTDTQYF
NA	NA	TRBV7-9	TRBJ1-1	TGTGCCAGCAGCTTAGTTGCAGGTTCGGCCACTGAAGCTTTCTTT	CASSLVAGSATEAFF
TRBD1	NA	TRBV4-1	TRBJ1-2	TGCGCCAGCAGCGCGAACAGGGGTGGCTATGGCTACACCTTC	CASSANRGGYGYTF
NA	NA	TRBV4-1	TRBJ1-3	TGCGCCAGCAGCCAAGAATCGGCAGGGACTGGAAACACCATATATTTT	CASSQESAGTGNTIYF
TRBD1	NA	TRBV20-1	TRBJ1-1	TGCAGTGCTAGAGGGACAGGTCCATGGACTGAAGCTTTCTTT	CSARGTGPWTEAFF
TRBD1	NA	TRBV6-5	TRBJ1-1	TGTGCCAGCAGCCCGACAGGGAAGACTGAAGCTTTCTTT	CASSPTGKTEAFF
TRBD2	NA	TRBV7-2	TRBJ2-7	TGTGCCAGCAGCCCAAGGACTAGCGGGAGCTACGAGCAGTACTTC	CASSPRTSGSYEQYF
TRBD2	NA	TRBV11-2	TRBJ2-4	TGTGCCAGCAGTAATAGGAGGGGGCTAGCGGGAGGAGGTGACAAAAACATTCAGTACTTC	CASSNRRGLAGGGDKNIQYF
NA	NA	TRBV28	TRBJ2-5	TGTGCCAGCAGTTTCAGACAGGAAATGGAGACCCAGTACTTC	CASSFRQEMETQYF
NA	once	TRBV19	TRBJ1-1	TGTGCCAGTAGTGCTTGGACTGTGAACACTGAAGCTTTCTTT	CASSAWTVNTEAFF
NA	NA	TRBV2	TRBJ2-7	TGTGCCAGCAGTGAAGCGGGGATTCCGGCGGAAGAGCAGTACTTC	CASSEAGIPAEEQYF
TRBD1	NA	TRBV9	TRBJ2-5	TGTGCCAGCAGCCTAACCCCCGGGGCAGGGGGAGAGACCCAGTACTTC	CASSLTPGAGGETQYF
TRBD2	NA	TRBV24-1	TRBJ2-1	TGTGCCACCAGTGATCCTAGGGGAGCGGGAGAGACCTACAATGAGCAGTTCTTC	CATSDPRGAGETYNEQFF
TRBD1	NA	TRBV2	TRBJ1-2	TGTGCCAGCAGAGACAGGGGGATGGACTATGGCTACACCTTC	CASRDRGMDYGYTF
NA	NA	TRBV30	TRBJ1-1	TGTGCCTGGAGTGACAACACTGAAGCTTTCTTT	CAWSDNTEAFF
NA	NA	TRBV24-1	TRBJ1-1	TGTGCCACCAGTGACGGTTATGAAGCTTTCTTT	CATSDGYEAFF
NA	NA	TRBV12-3/TRBV12-4	TRBJ2-1	TGTGCCAGCAGTCACCCCCCGGACCGCTACAATGAGCAGTTCTTC	CASSHPPDRYNEQFF
NA	once	TRBV9	TRBJ1-2	TGTGCCAGCAGCGTAATGGGGGGGCCGACCCCCTATGGCTACACCTTC	CASSVMGGPTPYGYTF
NA	NA	TRBV9	TRBJ2-5	TGTGCCAGCAGCGTGGAAGAATTCGAAGAGACCCAGTACTTC	CASSVEEFEETQYF
TRBD2	NA	TRBV9	TRBJ2-3	TGTGCCAGCAGCGTAGTTAGCGGGAGTTGGGCAACAGATACGCAGTATTTT	CASSVVSGSWATDTQYF
NA	NA	TRBV5-1	TRBJ2-7	TGCGCCAGCAGCTTTGACGGGTACGAGCAGTACTTC	CASSFDGYEQYF
NA	NA	TRBV3-1	TRBJ2-5	TGTGCCAGCAGCCAAGATTGGGAGACCCAGTACTTC	CASSQDWETQYF
TRBD1	NA	TRBV6-1	TRBJ2-7	TGTGCCAGCAGCCAACACAGGGGGGCCTACGAGCAGTACTTC	CASSQHRGAYEQYF
NA	NA	TRBV21-1	TRBJ1-5	TGTGCCAGCAGCTCCCGGAGGGGAAGCAATCAGCCCCAGCATTTT	CASSSRRGSNQPQHF
NA	NA	TRBV7-9	TRBJ2-7	TGTGCCAGCAGCTTTCCAGGGCAATACGAGCAGTACTTC	CASSFPGQYEQYF
NA	NA	TRBV12-3/TRBV12-4	TRBJ1-5	TGTGCCAGCGGGCCGGGGGGGTTGAATCAGCCCCAGCATTTT	CASGPGGLNQPQHF
TRBD2	NA	TRBV6-1	TRBJ2-1	TGTGCCAGCAGTGTCACGGCAGGCGAGACTAGCCCTTACAATGAGCAGTTCTTC	CASSVTAGETSPYNEQFF
TRBD1	NA	TRBV4-3	TRBJ2-1	TGCGCCAGCAGCCTCAGGGACAGGAGCTCCTACAATGAGCAGTTCTTC	CASSLRDRSSYNEQFF
TRBD1	NA	TRBV6-1	TRBJ2-1	TGTGCCAGCAGTGAGAGGGGACAGGGGGCGGATGAGCAGTTCTTC	CASSERGQGADEQFF